This TCR beta chain was obtained from a study of T cells in Graves' hyperthyroidism and ophthalmopathy. Study-wide results and limits: Peripheral blood also featured most of the thyroid clonotypes expanded above 0.001. From stable hyperthyroidism, ophthalmopathy was set apart by a 13 V-J model. The model identified upcoming ophthalmopathy a median around 6 months ahead of onset.

A remark on this clonotype: Its specificity is unknown.

The germline gives CDR1 SQVTM, CDR2 ANQGSEA. The CDR3 extends over 11 amino acids. The ends were cut back, 8 bases at V and 6 bases at J, with 13 bases in the middle. Using RNA transcripts as the source, TCR beta CDR3 regions were amplified. During a first-round RT-PCR of the TCR CDR3, the HTBI primer set was used. TCRdb re-called the multiplex PCR reads through MiXCR, storing one row per CDR3 protein. The table shows roughly 500,000 distinct CDR3 sequences, with 40% to 50% occurring only once. Exclusion of patients followed from uncontrolled infection, other autoimmune disease, pregnancy or lactation.

The receptor was derived from an adult woman with Graves' disease, either hyperthyroidism or ophthalmopathy (not recorded which). What was sequenced was peripheral blood or thyroid tissue (not recorded which). The chain is built from TRBV29-1 and TRBJ1-1, with unresolved D. CDR3 DNA sequence: TGCAGCTCGGAAACAGAAGCTGAAGCTTTCTTT. Its translation: CSSETEAEAFF.